The rows below give T cell receptor beta chains drawn from one sample of a study of control samples from healthy donors and cancer patients. Libraries were prepared by immunoSEQ multiplex PCR; TCRdb keeps only in-frame clonotypes and omits some of them. Of about 98,000 clones listed, about 79% were seen once; the top ten hold about 10%. Sequenced input: blood. The receptors shown here come from a woman in her twenties or thirties in good health. Both conserved end residues are part of each CDR3. The D gene is left open where the match is weak. Clone size is shown for a subset of rows, as once, few, many or a class of expanded clone.

D: TRBD1
size: once
V: TRBV27
J: TRBJ1-6
CDR3: CASRTGSGGSPLHF
DNA: TGTGCCAGCAGGACAGGGTCCGGCGGTTCACCCCTCCACTTT

D: TRBD2
size: NA
V: TRBV5-6
J: TRBJ2-3
CDR3: CASSSPSGGEDTQYF
DNA: TGTGCCAGCAGCTCGCCTAGCGGGGGGGAAGATACGCAGTATTTT

D: TRBD1
size: NA
V: TRBV5-1
J: TRBJ2-2
CDR3: CASSSRGPTGELFF
DNA: TGCGCCAGCAGCTCCAGGGGGCCCACCGGGGAGCTGTTTTTT

D: TRBD1
size: NA
V: TRBV7-9
J: TRBJ1-6
CDR3: CASSLPGTGGAPLHF
DNA: TGTGCCAGCAGCTTACCGGGGACAGGGGGGGCACCCCTCCACTTT

D: NA
size: NA
V: TRBV11-3
J: TRBJ2-5
CDR3: CASSSGRHQETQYF
DNA: TGTGCCAGCAGCTCGGGACGGCACCAAGAGACCCAGTACTTC

D: NA
size: few
V: TRBV5-8
J: TRBJ1-2
CDR3: CASSLEARDYGYTF
DNA: TGTGCCAGCAGCTTGGAGGCCAGGGACTATGGCTACACCTTC

D: TRBD1
size: NA
V: TRBV25-1
J: TRBJ1-4
CDR3: CASSRQGGPATNEKLFF
DNA: TGTGCCAGCAGTCGACAGGGTGGGCCTGCAACTAATGAAAAACTGTTTTTT

D: NA
size: NA
V: TRBV18
J: TRBJ1-1
CDR3: CASTRGGHTEAFF
DNA: TGTGCCAGCACTCGGGGTGGTCACACTGAAGCTTTCTTT

D: TRBD1
size: NA
V: TRBV5-1
J: TRBJ2-1
CDR3: CASSLSQGLNEQFF
DNA: TGCGCCAGCAGCTTGTCACAGGGGTTGAATGAGCAGTTCTTC

D: TRBD1
size: NA
V: TRBV12-5
J: TRBJ1-3
CDR3: CASGLGIRQGLIDTIYF
DNA: TGTGCTAGTGGTTTGGGAATTCGACAGGGGTTAATAGACACCATATATTTT

D: NA
size: NA
V: TRBV9
J: TRBJ1-2
CDR3: CASRDVGQNYGYTF
DNA: TGTGCCAGCAGGGATGTCGGGCAGAACTATGGCTACACCTTC

D: NA
size: NA
V: TRBV6-1
J: TRBJ1-1
CDR3: CASSEVGSTEAFF
DNA: TGTGCCAGCAGTGAAGTCGGAAGCACTGAAGCTTTCTTT

D: NA
size: NA
V: TRBV6-5
J: TRBJ2-7
CDR3: CASSQGIVLYEQYF
DNA: TGTGCCAGCAGTCAGGGTATCGTCCTCTACGAGCAGTACTTC

D: NA
size: NA
V: TRBV5-1
J: TRBJ2-3
CDR3: CASRTRGVSVTDTQYF
DNA: TGCGCCAGCAGGACCAGGGGTGTAAGCGTAACAGATACGCAGTATTTT

D: NA
size: NA
V: TRBV6-6
J: TRBJ2-7
CDR3: CASSHGDIYEQYF
DNA: TGTGCCAGCAGCCACGGGGACATCTACGAGCAGTACTTC

D: NA
size: NA
V: TRBV10-3
J: TRBJ1-1
CDR3: CAISDQPRTGDTEAFF
DNA: TGTGCCATCAGTGATCAACCGCGGACGGGAGACACTGAAGCTTTCTTT

D: TRBD2
size: NA
V: TRBV4-2
J: TRBJ2-5
CDR3: CASSRALAGGEETQYF
DNA: TGTGCCAGCAGCCGCGCCCTAGCGGGGGGCGAAGAGACCCAGTACTTC

D: TRBD1
size: once
V: TRBV11-2
J: TRBJ2-3
CDR3: CASSSTGGIFTDTQYF
DNA: TGTGCCAGCAGCTCAACAGGGGGGATTTTCACAGATACGCAGTATTTT

D: TRBD1
size: NA
V: TRBV18
J: TRBJ1-4
CDR3: CASRRDRAAEKLFF
DNA: TGTGCCAGTCGAAGGGACAGGGCTGCTGAAAAACTGTTTTTT

D: NA
size: NA
V: TRBV10-1
J: TRBJ2-3
CDR3: CASGGAEDTQYF
DNA: TGCGCCAGCGGGGGGGCCGAAGATACGCAGTATTTT

D: NA
size: NA
V: TRBV9
J: TRBJ1-1
CDR3: CAREISGVPLTEAFF
DNA: TGTGCCAGGGAAATATCGGGGGTCCCTCTTACTGAAGCTTTCTTT

D: TRBD1
size: once
V: TRBV13
J: TRBJ1-2
CDR3: CASSRNRGKANGYTF
DNA: TGTGCCAGCAGCCGCAACAGGGGGAAGGCGAATGGCTACACCTTC

D: TRBD2
size: NA
V: TRBV6-2/TRBV6-3
J: TRBJ2-7
CDR3: CASSYPGLAGDKHRPGEQYF
DNA: TGTGCCAGCAGTTACCCGGGACTAGCGGGGGATAAACATCGCCCGGGGGAGCAGTACTTC

D: NA
size: NA
V: TRBV30
J: TRBJ1-2
CDR3: CAWSVSPRGEGYTF
DNA: TGTGCCTGGAGTGTATCCCCCAGGGGAGAAGGCTACACCTTC

D: NA
size: NA
V: TRBV7-2
J: TRBJ1-4
CDR3: CASSQSSVSNEKLFF
DNA: TGTGCCAGCAGCCAATCCTCGGTCTCTAATGAAAAACTGTTTTTT

D: TRBD2
size: few
V: TRBV18
J: TRBJ2-7
CDR3: CASSPSGTSYEQYF
DNA: TGTGCCAGCTCACCTTCCGGGACTAGCTACGAGCAGTACTTC

D: TRBD1
size: NA
V: TRBV6-4
J: TRBJ2-1
CDR3: CASSKQGGSYNEQFF
DNA: TGTGCCAGCAGTAAACAGGGGGGCTCCTACAATGAGCAGTTCTTC

D: NA
size: NA
V: TRBV30
J: TRBJ2-2
CDR3: CAWSWGRLGGELFF
DNA: TGTGCCTGGAGTTGGGGGAGGTTGGGCGGGGAGCTGTTTTTT

D: NA
size: NA
V: TRBV6-1
J: TRBJ2-7
CDR3: CASSESGYEQYF
DNA: TGTGCCAGCAGTGAATCGGGTTACGAGCAGTACTTC

D: NA
size: NA
V: TRBV2
J: TRBJ1-1
CDR3: CASSLRGGGTEAFF
DNA: TGTGCCAGCAGCCTCAGGGGCGGGGGCACTGAAGCTTTCTTT

D: NA
size: once
V: TRBV15
J: TRBJ1-2
CDR3: CATSRDRGYGYTF
DNA: TGTGCCACCAGCAGAGATAGGGGATATGGCTACACCTTC

D: NA
size: NA
V: TRBV19
J: TRBJ1-3
CDR3: CASSTLTVLSGNTIYF
DNA: TGTGCCAGTAGTACCCTGACAGTCCTCTCTGGAAACACCATATATTTT

D: TRBD2
size: NA
V: TRBV6-2/TRBV6-3
J: TRBJ2-1
CDR3: CASSYRGGRNEQFF
DNA: TGTGCCAGCAGTTACCGGGGGGGCCGTAATGAGCAGTTCTTC

D: NA
size: NA
V: TRBV6-1
J: TRBJ2-2
CDR3: CASSRQNTGELFF
DNA: TGTGCCAGCAGCCGACAGAACACCGGGGAGCTGTTTTTT

D: NA
size: few
V: TRBV15
J: TRBJ1-3
CDR3: CATSRGAGGNTIYF
DNA: TGTGCCACCAGCAGGGGGGCCGGCGGGAACACCATATATTTT

D: TRBD1
size: NA
V: TRBV10-2
J: TRBJ1-6
CDR3: CASRGQQNSPLHF
DNA: TGCGCCAGCAGGGGACAGCAAAATTCACCCCTCCACTTT

D: NA
size: NA
V: TRBV11-2
J: TRBJ1-6
CDR3: CASSLDNRGGSPLHF
DNA: TGTGCCAGCAGCTTAGACAATCGGGGGGGCTCACCCCTCCACTTT

D: NA
size: few
V: TRBV11-2
J: TRBJ1-2
CDR3: CASSLVFQPQDGYTF
DNA: TGTGCCAGCAGCTTAGTATTCCAACCCCAGGATGGCTACACCTTC

D: NA
size: NA
V: TRBV7-2
J: TRBJ2-7
CDR3: CASSLVGGTYEQYF
DNA: TGTGCCAGCAGCTTAGTCGGAGGGACCTACGAGCAGTACTTC

D: NA
size: NA
V: TRBV3-1/TRBV3-2
J: TRBJ1-2
CDR3: CASSPWDGLGNYGYTF
DNA: TGTGCCAGCAGCCCCTGGGATGGACTGGGTAACTATGGCTACACCTTC

D: NA
size: NA
V: TRBV30
J: TRBJ1-1
CDR3: CACGRMNTEAFF
DNA: TGTGCCTGCGGGAGGATGAACACTGAAGCTTTCTTT

D: NA
size: NA
V: TRBV2
J: TRBJ1-1
CDR3: CASSTLVGGNSEAFF
DNA: TGTGCCAGCAGTACCCTCGTGGGGGGAAACTCTGAAGCTTTCTTT

D: NA
size: NA
V: TRBV4-3
J: TRBJ1-2
CDR3: CASSQGLNYGYTF
DNA: TGCGCCAGCAGCCAAGGCCTTAACTATGGCTACACCTTC

D: NA
size: NA
V: TRBV5-4
J: TRBJ2-1
CDR3: CASSLVDLDNEQFF
DNA: TGTGCCAGCAGCTTGGTCGATCTAGACAATGAGCAGTTCTTC

D: NA
size: NA
V: TRBV9
J: TRBJ2-2
CDR3: CASREGTGELFF
DNA: TGTGCCAGCAGGGAGGGGACCGGGGAGCTGTTTTTT

D: TRBD1
size: few
V: TRBV19
J: TRBJ2-2
CDR3: CASRQGSNTGELFF
DNA: TGTGCCAGTAGACAGGGGTCTAACACCGGGGAGCTGTTTTTT

D: NA
size: NA
V: TRBV5-6
J: TRBJ2-3
CDR3: CASSLEGTQYF
DNA: TGTGCCAGCAGCTTGGAGGGCACGCAGTATTTT

D: TRBD1
size: NA
V: TRBV10-2
J: TRBJ2-7
CDR3: CARNRDRAHEQYF
DNA: TGCGCCAGAAACCGGGACAGGGCCCACGAGCAGTACTTC

D: TRBD2
size: once
V: TRBV5-6
J: TRBJ2-7
CDR3: CASSLGAGSSYEQYF
DNA: TGTGCCAGCAGCTTGGGAGCGGGGAGCTCCTACGAGCAGTACTTC

D: NA
size: NA
V: TRBV27
J: TRBJ1-2
CDR3: CASSLSRSRGGSFIYGYTF
DNA: TGTGCCAGCAGTTTATCGAGATCTCGAGGGGGGAGCTTTATCTATGGCTACACCTTC

D: NA
size: NA
V: TRBV30
J: TRBJ1-6
CDR3: CAWSDPGSYNSPLHF
DNA: TGTGCCTGGAGTGATCCGGGCTCCTATAATTCACCCCTCCACTTT

D: NA
size: NA
V: TRBV18
J: TRBJ1-2
CDR3: CASSPSRVGWNYGYTF
DNA: TGTGCCAGCTCACCCTCCCGGGTAGGTTGGAACTATGGCTACACCTTC

D: NA
size: NA
V: TRBV27
J: TRBJ1-5
CDR3: CASRGGHNQPQHF
DNA: TGTGCCAGCAGAGGAGGCCACAATCAGCCCCAGCATTTT

D: NA
size: NA
V: TRBV6-5
J: TRBJ1-5
CDR3: CATSTVSNQPQHF
DNA: TGTGCCACCTCAACAGTTAGCAATCAGCCCCAGCATTTT

D: NA
size: NA
V: TRBV11-2
J: TRBJ1-3
CDR3: CASSLVQGNTIYF
DNA: TGTGCCAGCAGCTTAGTACAGGGAAACACCATATATTTT

D: NA
size: NA
V: TRBV9
J: TRBJ2-1
CDR3: CASSLGSSHNEQFF
DNA: TGTGCCAGCAGCCTGGGGAGTAGCCACAATGAGCAGTTCTTC

D: NA
size: few
V: TRBV6-1
J: TRBJ2-6
CDR3: CASSEASIRDF
DNA: TGTGCCAGCAGTGAAGCTAGTATCAGGGATTTC

D: TRBD2
size: NA
V: TRBV24-1
J: TRBJ2-3
CDR3: CATSGPTSGGTDTQYF
DNA: TGTGCCACCAGTGGCCCGACTAGCGGGGGCACAGATACGCAGTATTTT

D: NA
size: NA
V: TRBV18
J: TRBJ1-1
CDR3: CASSPKQGDTEAFF
DNA: TGTGCCAGCTCACCGAAGCAGGGAGACACTGAAGCTTTCTTT